This T cell receptor (beta chain) was obtained from a study of T cell changes during pregnancy in multiple sclerosis. There are 14 residues in the CDR3. V lost 5 bases to trimming and J lost 2 bases, with 12 bases between them. Germline V gives CDR1 SSHAT, CDR2 FNYEAQ (reference sequence). Sequencing used immunoSEQ multiplex PCR; TCRdb keeps in-frame clones, though not all of them. The sample records approximately 90,000 clones, around 93% being singletons. This sequence originates from a female donor with multiple sclerosis, enrolled in a pregnancy study. The gene calls are TRBV7-7 and TRBJ1-2, with a weak D call TRBD1 (5 bases). The sample in question was peripheral blood, obtained before pregnancy. This chain's CDR3 is CASSLSTANYGYTF. The CDR3 DNA reads TGTGCCAGCAGCCTCTCGACAGCCAACTATGGCTACACCTTC. The full variable domain, completed using reference TRBV7-7 and TRBJ1-2, is GAGVSQSPRYKVTKRGQDVTLRCDPISSHATLYWYQQALGQGPEFLTYFNYEAQPDKSGLPSDRFSAERPEGSISTLTIQRTEQRDSAMYRCASSLSTANYGYTFGSGTRLTVV.